These T cell receptor beta chains were read from a single sample in a study of blood T cell repertoires in COVID-19. The data were produced by immunoSEQ multiplex PCR, yet TCRdb's version contains in-frame clones alone and is incomplete. The data show 150,000 to 200,000 clones, about 93% seen once. Sequenced material: peripheral blood. These receptors were taken from a woman between 50 and 59 years old with acute or convalescent COVID-19. Both conserved end residues are part of each CDR3. The D gene is left open where the match is weak. Size is omitted from some rows. Given values are once, few, many or a class for expanded clones.

d_gene	abundance	v_gene	len	j_gene	CDR3aa	CDR3nt
TRBD1	once	TRBV7-9	17	TRBJ2-3	CASSLPRQGPSTDTQYF	TGTGCCAGCAGCTTACCAAGACAGGGGCCGAGCACAGATACGCAGTATTTT
-	-	TRBV5-4	15	TRBJ1-1	CASSLGGGMNTEAFF	TGTGCCAGCAGCTTGGGAGGAGGGATGAACACTGAAGCTTTCTTT
TRBD1	once	TRBV19	14	TRBJ1-2	CASSADRADYGYTF	TGTGCCAGTAGCGCGGACAGGGCAGACTATGGCTACACCTTC
TRBD1	-	TRBV11-2	15	TRBJ1-3	CASSPGQGAWDTIYF	TGTGCCAGCAGCCCGGGACAGGGGGCTTGGGACACCATATATTTT
TRBD1	-	TRBV5-1	16	TRBJ2-3	CASSLRQGVKTDTQYF	TGCGCCAGCAGCTTAAGACAGGGGGTGAAGACAGATACGCAGTATTTT
TRBD1	-	TRBV18	14	TRBJ1-3	CASSLPGQGNTIYF	TGTGCCAGCTCACTACCGGGACAGGGGAACACCATATATTTT
-	-	TRBV3-1/TRBV3-2	16	TRBJ1-6	CASSQKGLGANSPLHF	TGTGCCAGCAGCCAGAAGGGGTTAGGGGCCAATTCACCCCTCCACTTT
-	-	TRBV18	13	TRBJ1-1	CAQARDMNTEAFF	TGTGCCCAGGCACGCGACATGAACACTGAAGCTTTCTTT
TRBD1	-	TRBV28	14	TRBJ1-2	CASIQGQGGYGYTF	TGTGCCAGCATCCAGGGACAGGGGGGCTATGGCTACACCTTC
-	-	TRBV3-1/TRBV3-2	18	TRBJ2-7	CASSQARPQSGYSYEQYF	TGTGCCAGCAGCCAAGCTCGGCCCCAGAGCGGCTACTCCTACGAGCAGTACTTC
-	once	TRBV27	14	TRBJ1-2	CASSPLGGRYGYTF	TGTGCCAGCAGCCCCTTGGGGGGGAGATACGGCTACACCTTC
TRBD1	-	TRBV19	16	TRBJ1-5	CASSGAGGLSNQPQHF	TGTGCCAGTAGTGGGGCAGGGGGATTAAGCAATCAGCCCCAGCATTTT
TRBD1	-	TRBV2	14	TRBJ1-2	CASSVEQGNYGYTF	TGTGCCAGCAGTGTGGAACAGGGGAACTATGGCTACACCTTC
-	-	TRBV25-1	18	TRBJ1-5	CASRGAKGEGMRNQPQHF	TGTGCCAGCCGTGGGGCCAAAGGGGAGGGTATGAGGAATCAGCCCCAGCATTTT
-	-	TRBV4-2	14	TRBJ1-2	CASSQEWAGSGYTF	TGTGCCAGCAGCCAAGAATGGGCAGGGTCGGGCTACACCTTC
TRBD2	-	TRBV15	16	TRBJ2-1	CATSREREATYNEQFF	TGTGCCACCAGCAGAGAGCGGGAGGCAACCTACAATGAGCAGTTCTTC